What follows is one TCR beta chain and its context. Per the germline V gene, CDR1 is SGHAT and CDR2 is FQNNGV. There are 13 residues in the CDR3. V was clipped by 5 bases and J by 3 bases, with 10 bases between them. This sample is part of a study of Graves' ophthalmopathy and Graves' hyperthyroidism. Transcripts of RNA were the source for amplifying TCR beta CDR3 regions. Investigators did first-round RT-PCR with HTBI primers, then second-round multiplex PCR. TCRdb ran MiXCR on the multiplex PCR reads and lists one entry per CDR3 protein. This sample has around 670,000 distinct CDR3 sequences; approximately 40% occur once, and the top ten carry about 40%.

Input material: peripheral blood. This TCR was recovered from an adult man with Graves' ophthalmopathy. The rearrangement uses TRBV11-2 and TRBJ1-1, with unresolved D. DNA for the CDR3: TGTGCCAGCAGCCGCGGGGTGGACACTGAAGCTTTCTTT. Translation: CASSRGVDTEAFF.